The 26 T cell receptor beta chains given below trace back to one sample, sequenced in a study of regulatory T cells in long-lasting Graves disease. Building the TCR beta libraries relied on iRepertoire HTBI primers, and CDR3 regions underwent Arm-PCR. TCRdb reanalysed the multiplex PCR reads using MiXCR and keeps one entry per CDR3 protein. The table shows 500,000 to 700,000 distinct CDR3 sequences, with 30% occurring only once. Time point here: persistent/refractory GD, antithyroid drugs over 5 years with positive TRAb. RNA from PBMCs was the source of the TCR library. The source was peripheral blood mononuclear cells (PBMCs), collected when the disease was refractory, from a patient treated with antithyroid drugs. The receptors derive from a female donor with Graves disease.

The sample holds a few counts of this clonotype. In DNA, the CDR3 is TGTGCCAGCAGCTTGTCGGATTACGAGCAGTACTTC. Protein sequence: CASSLSDYEQYF. The chain uses TRBV12-3 or TRBV12-4 and TRBJ2-7; no clear D gene. V was trimmed by 6 bases and J by 4 bases, leaving 10 bases between them. CDR3 length: 12 amino acids.

This clonotype has just a few counts. The chain couples TRBV12-3 or TRBV12-4 to TRBJ2-2, with TRBD2 matching over 10 bases. CDR3 size: 17 residues. J was trimmed by 6 bases and V by 4 bases; bases with no gene match: 11. CDR3: CASSSTPSGSRSGELFF. DNA of the CDR3: TGTGCCAGCAGTTCTACCCCTAGCGGGAGTAGGTCCGGGGAGCTGTTTTTT.

The CDR3 spells CAWSTGLNTEAFF. The DNA of the CDR3 is TGTGCCTGGAGTACAGGGTTGAACACTGAAGCTTTCTTT. This sequence joins TRBV30 and TRBJ1-1; D perhaps matches TRBD1 (6 bases). The V end was cut by 2 bases, the J end by 0 bases, with 7 bases between. The CDR3 consists of 13 residues. Per the germline V gene, CDR1 is GTSNPN and CDR2 is SVGIG (reference sequence).

Only a few counts were recorded for this clonotype. The chain couples TRBV5-1 to TRBJ2-2; TRBD1 might be the D (5 bases). The CDR3 sequence is 15 residues long. The germline V gene has CDR1 SGHRS and CDR2 YFSETQ. The V end lost 3 bases, the J end lost 0 bases, and 9 bases lay between the germline ends. The chain's CDR3 is CASSSGHSNTGELFF. In DNA form, the CDR3 reads TGCGCCAGCAGCTCTGGACACTCGAACACCGGGGAGCTGTTTTTT. Based on the CDR3 plus reference TRBV5-1 and TRBJ2-2, the full variable domain is KAGVTQTPRYLIKTRGQQVTLSCSPISGHRSVSWYQQTPGQGLQFLFEYFSETQRNKGNFPGRFSGRQFSNSRSEMNVSTLELGDSALYLCASSSGHSNTGELFFGEGSRLTVL.

This clonotype turned up a few times. The V and J genes are TRBV7-9 and TRBJ2-5; 8 positions match TRBD2. Looked up from germline, CDR1 is SEHNR and CDR2 is FQNEAQ (reference sequence). With 6 bases clipped from V and 5 bases from J, the junction kept 14 bases outside the gene matches. The CDR3 covers 16 residues. This CDR3 reads CASRARFVAGGETQYF. The CDR3 DNA sequence: TGTGCCAGCAGAGCCCGGTTTGTTGCGGGAGGTGAGACCCAGTACTTC.

At least ten counts were recorded for this clonotype. The chain recombines TRBV7-3 with TRBJ2-6; D unresolved. Per germline, CDR1 SGHTA and CDR2 FQGTGA. With 5 bases removed from V and 3 bases from J, the gap between germline ends came to 11 bases. The length of the CDR3 is 15 residues. CDR3 in amino acids: CASSPGLFGANVLTF. CDR3 bases: TGTGCCAGCAGCCCTGGGCTGTTTGGGGCCAACGTCCTGACTTTC.

This chain joins TRBV27 and TRBJ1-3, with D uncertain. The CDR3 extends over 14 amino acids. V was cut by 3 bases and J by 0 bases, with 6 bases left in between. Germline CDR1 is MNHEY and CDR2 is SMNVEV (reference sequence). This CDR3 reads CASSFTSSGNTIYF. CDR3 bases: TGTGCCAGCAGTTTCACGTCCTCTGGAAACACCATATATTTT.

This clonotype was seen once. The CDR3 coding sequence is TGTGCCAGCAGCTTAGTAGGGCTGCTGTACGAGCAGTACTTC. Protein: CASSLVGLLYEQYF. This chain links TRBV7-2 with TRBJ2-7, with unresolved D. The CDR3 totals 14 residues. Germline CDR1 reads SGHTA; CDR2 reads FQGNSA. The germline V and J ends were trimmed by 1 base and 4 bases, with 11 bases remaining between them.

This clonotype has more than one count but fewer than ten. The V gene is TRBV11-2, the J gene TRBJ1-4; 7 bases align to TRBD1. The CDR3 is 13 residues long. Germline lookup yields CDR1 SGHAT and CDR2 FQNNGV. Germline trimming cut 1 base from V and 10 bases from J; bases unmatched to any gene: 3. The CDR3: CASSLGAGGKLFF. The CDR3 coding sequence is TGTGCCAGCAGCTTAGGAGCAGGGGGAAAACTGTTTTTT.

The chain employs TRBV20-1 and TRBJ1-5; 8 positions agree with TRBD1. Germline-derived CDR1 and CDR2 are DFQATT and SNEGSKA (reference sequence). The CDR3 totals 13 residues. V gave up 4 bases and J gave up 2 bases; unmatched junction bases: 1. DNA for the CDR3: TGCAGTGCTATGGACAGGGGCAATCAGCCCCAGCATTTT. The encoded protein is CSAMDRGNQPQHF.

The table lists this clonotype with many counts. This rearrangement joins TRBV6-1 to TRBJ2-7, with TRBD2 as a possible D gene (6 bases). V was clipped by 6 bases and J by 2 bases, with 20 bases between them. This CDR3 spans 16 amino acids. Germline V gene sequence: CDR1 MNHNS, CDR2 SASEGT. The CDR3 sequence is CASSLRRGGNPYEQYF. In DNA, the CDR3 is TGTGCCAGCAGCCTGAGGAGGGGCGGGAACCCCTACGAGCAGTACTTC.

The V gene is TRBV5-1, the J gene TRBJ2-7; 10 bases line up with TRBD2. The CDR3 has 16 amino acids. CDR1 is SGHRS and CDR2 is YFSETQ in the germline V gene. Trimming took 4 bases from V and 1 from J; bases not matched to a gene: 8. The CDR3 reads CASSRTSGTPSYEQYF. The CDR3, as DNA: TGCGCCAGCAGCCGTACTAGCGGGACTCCTTCCTACGAGCAGTACTTC. The full variable domain, its missing parts supplied by reference TRBV5-1 and TRBJ2-7, is KAGVTQTPRYLIKTRGQQVTLSCSPISGHRSVSWYQQTPGQGLQFLFEYFSETQRNKGNFPGRFSGRQFSNSRSEMNVSTLELGDSALYLCASSRTSGTPSYEQYFGPGTRLTVT.

V gene TRBV12-3 or TRBV12-4 combines with J gene TRBJ2-4; a weak D match, TRBD2 (6 bases). V lost 3 bases and J lost 8, with 11 bases in between. The CDR3 extends over 13 amino acids. The CDR3: CASSFGGIDIQYF. DNA of the CDR3: TGTGCCAGCAGTTTTGGAGGGATTGACATTCAGTACTTC.

The table lists this clonotype with many counts. The CDR3 bases are TGCGCCAGCAGCATACAGGGAAGGAACACTGAAGCTTTCTTT. This gives the protein CASSIQGRNTEAFF. The chain is built from TRBV5-1 and TRBJ1-1; possible D gene TRBD1, 6 bases. Germline loops: CDR1 SGHRS, CDR2 YFSETQ. The V and J ends lost 4 bases and 1 base respectively, with 11 bases between them. This CDR3 comprises 14 residues.

The table lists this clonotype with a count of one. CDR3 residues: CASSQDSPENTEAFF. The CDR3 DNA reads TGTGCCAGCAGCCAAGATAGTCCAGAGAACACTGAAGCTTTCTTT. This sequence joins TRBV14 and TRBJ1-1; D is ambiguous. The length of the CDR3 is 15 residues. Germline values: CDR1 SGHDN, CDR2 FVKESK. Trimming shortened V by 0 bases and J by 1 base, and 9 bases separated the two germline ends.

In its sample, this clonotype was seen a few times. The V gene is TRBV6-1, the J gene TRBJ2-7; tentatively, D is TRBD2 (5 bases). This CDR3 region has 13 residues. Trimming shortened V by 8 bases and J by 2 bases, and 13 bases separated the two germline ends. The V gene's germline CDR1 is MNHNS and CDR2 SASEGT. The CDR3 spells CASDGGQTYEQYF. CDR3 in DNA: TGTGCCAGCGACGGCGGGCAGACCTACGAGCAGTACTTC.

About this clonotype itself: With a much larger clone just one base away, this may be a read error. The chain joins TRBV20-1 to TRBJ1-4; perhaps TRBD1 as D (6 bases). Germline V gene data show CDR1 as DFQATT and CDR2 as SNEGSKA (reference sequence). This CDR3 spans 15 amino acids. Trimming pared 6 bases from V and 3 bases from J, leaving 17 bases between. CDR3 nucleotides: TGCAGTGCACCCGACAGGAGTGCAGCTAATGAAAAACTGTTTTTT. This codes for CSAPDRSAANEKLFF.

This chain links TRBV7-9 with TRBJ1-2; D call uncertain. The CDR3 runs to 15 residues. V lost 5 bases to trimming and J lost 4 bases, with 17 bases between them. Germline assignment: CDR1 SEHNR and CDR2 FQNEAQ (reference sequence). CDR3 bases: TGTGCCAGCAGCATTCAACCTCGTCAGACCTATGGCTACACCTTC. It encodes CASSIQPRQTYGYTF. The entire variable domain, with the rest obtained from reference TRBV7-9 and TRBJ1-2, is as follows: DTGVSQNPRHKITKRGQNVTFRCDPISEHNRLYWYRQTLGQGPEFLTYFQNEAQLEKSRLLSDRFSAERPKGSFSTLEIQRTEQGDSAMYLCASSIQPRQTYGYTFGSGTRLTVV.

The rearrangement uses TRBV7-2 and TRBJ2-5; 8 nucleotides line up with TRBD2. The germline gives CDR1 SGHTA, CDR2 FQGNSA. After removal of 6 bases from V and 4 bases from J, the junction contained 7 bases not matched to a gene. This CDR3 region has 14 residues. CDR3: CASSRSLAGETQYF. The CDR3 DNA reads TGTGCCAGCAGTCGTTCCCTAGCGGGAGAGACCCAGTACTTC.

This clonotype was counted many times. V is TRBV27 and J is TRBJ1-4; 7 bases line up with TRBD1. Trimming cost V 5 bases and J 8 bases; bases outside gene matches: 8. The germline V gene encodes CDR1 MNHEY and CDR2 SMNVEV (reference sequence). There are 14 residues in the CDR3. CDR3 protein: CASSPLTGVEKLFF. The CDR3 region has the DNA TGTGCCAGCAGTCCCCTAACAGGGGTGGAAAAACTGTTTTTT.

The CDR3 sequence is CATLIGSEQYF. The CDR3 region has the DNA TGTGCCACCCTAATAGGATCCGAGCAGTACTTC. The chain combines TRBV6-2 or TRBV6-3 with TRBJ2-7, with unresolved D. The CDR3 covers 11 residues. Germline V gene data show CDR1 as MNHEY and CDR2 as SVGEGT. Trimming left V 10 bases short and J 6 bases short, with 13 bases between.

The chain carries TRBV7-3 and TRBJ1-2, with 9 bases fitting TRBD1. CDR3 length: 16 residues. Germline lookup yields CDR1 SGHTA and CDR2 FQGTGA. J gave up 3 bases and V 2 bases, and 7 bases lay outside the gene matches. The CDR3 here is CASSLDGTGSYYGYTF. The CDR3 DNA is TGTGCCAGCAGCTTAGATGGGACAGGGTCATACTATGGCTACACCTTC.

This clonotype was detected ten times or more. V and J are TRBV10-3 and TRBJ2-7; no clear D. The CDR3 is made up of 12 amino acids. The V end was cut by 10 bases, the J end by 3 bases, with 13 bases between. CDR1 and CDR2 from the germline V gene are ENHRY and SYGVKD. CDR3 sequence reads: CATRGIYYEQYF. CDR3 in DNA: TGTGCCACCAGAGGCATCTACTACGAGCAGTACTTC.

This rearrangement joins TRBV19 to TRBJ1-5, with D unclear. This CDR3 contains 12 residues. Trimming pared 4 bases from V and 6 bases from J, leaving 7 bases between. Germline CDR1 and CDR2: LNHDA and SQIVND (reference sequence). This chain's CDR3 is CASSTLVQPQHF. The CDR3 bases are TGTGCCAGTAGTACTCTCGTTCAGCCCCAGCATTTT.

The chain recombines TRBV30 with TRBJ1-6, with a tentative D call TRBD1 (5 bases). Trimming cost V 1 base and J 9 bases, with 10 bases left between them. Germline V gene sequence: CDR1 GTSNPN, CDR2 SVGIG (reference sequence). The CDR3 runs 13 residues. The chain's CDR3 is CAWSAGTISPLHF. CDR3 DNA sequence: TGTGCCTGGAGTGCCGGGACGATTTCACCCCTCCACTTT.

The chain combines TRBV29-1 with TRBJ1-1; D gene unclear. Trimming shortened V by 8 bases and J by 0 bases, and 13 bases separated the two germline ends. This CDR3 comprises 13 residues. The germline V gene has CDR1 SQVTM and CDR2 ANQGSEA. The DNA for the CDR3 is TGCAGCAGCATCGGACCGTTGAACACTGAAGCTTTCTTT. This sequence encodes CSSIGPLNTEAFF.